The next 4 T cell receptor beta chains were all read from a single sample in a study of blood T cell repertoires in COVID-19. Clones were sequenced by immunoSEQ multiplex PCR, and TCRdb holds only the in-frame ones, with some missing. The sample holds around 200,000 clones, about 88% seen once. Material for sequencing was PBMCs or T cells enriched from blood (not recorded which). The receptors come from a woman under 40 who had been exposed to COVID-19.

This chain links TRBV19 with TRBJ2-7, with 10 nucleotides matching TRBD1. The V and J ends lost 6 bases and 1 base, in that order; junction bases with no gene match: 0. The germline CDR1 and CDR2 sequences are LNHDA and SQIVND (reference sequence). The CDR3 is made up of 13 amino acids. CDR3 nucleotides: TGTGCCAGTAGGGGACAGGGGTCCTACGAGCAGTACTTC. Amino acid sequence: CASRGQGSYEQYF.

The V call is TRBV19, the J call TRBJ1-1, with D perhaps matching TRBD1 (6 bases). The CDR3 runs to 17 residues. Deletions cut 2 bases from V and 3 bases from J, with 19 bases between. CDR1 LNHDA and CDR2 SQIVND come from the germline V gene (reference sequence). CDR3 amino acids: CASSILPQGVVDTEAFF. The CDR3 coding sequence is TGTGCCAGTAGTATACTACCACAGGGAGTTGTGGACACTGAAGCTTTCTTT. The full variable domain, rest sourced from reference TRBV19 and TRBJ1-1, is DGGITQSPKYLFRKEGQNVTLSCEQNLNHDAMYWYRQDPGQGLRLIYYSQIVNDFQKGDIAEGYSVSREKKESFPLTVTSAQKNPTAFYLCASSILPQGVVDTEAFFGQGTRLTVV.

This rearrangement joins TRBV5-1 to TRBJ2-6; possible D gene TRBD2, 6 bases. The CDR3 is 16 residues long. V lost 4 bases and J lost 1, with 12 bases in between. Germline loops: CDR1 SGHRS, CDR2 YFSETQ. For the CDR3, the DNA is TGCGCCAGCAGCCTCCGGGCGGGGTCTGGGGCCAACGTCCTGACTTTC. Translation gives CASSLRAGSGANVLTF. The full variable domain, completed using reference TRBV5-1 and TRBJ2-6, is KAGVTQTPRYLIKTRGQQVTLSCSPISGHRSVSWYQQTPGQGLQFLFEYFSETQRNKGNFPGRFSGRQFSNSRSEMNVSTLELGDSALYLCASSLRAGSGANVLTFGAGSRLTVL.

The V gene is TRBV5-1, the J gene TRBJ1-2; D gene ambiguous. V gave up 3 bases and J gave up 3 bases, with 6 bases separating them. The CDR3 contains 12 residues. Germline-derived CDR1 and CDR2 are SGHRS and YFSETQ. CDR3 loop: CASSYSDYGYTF. The CDR3 nucleotides are TGCGCCAGCAGCTATTCGGACTATGGCTACACCTTC.